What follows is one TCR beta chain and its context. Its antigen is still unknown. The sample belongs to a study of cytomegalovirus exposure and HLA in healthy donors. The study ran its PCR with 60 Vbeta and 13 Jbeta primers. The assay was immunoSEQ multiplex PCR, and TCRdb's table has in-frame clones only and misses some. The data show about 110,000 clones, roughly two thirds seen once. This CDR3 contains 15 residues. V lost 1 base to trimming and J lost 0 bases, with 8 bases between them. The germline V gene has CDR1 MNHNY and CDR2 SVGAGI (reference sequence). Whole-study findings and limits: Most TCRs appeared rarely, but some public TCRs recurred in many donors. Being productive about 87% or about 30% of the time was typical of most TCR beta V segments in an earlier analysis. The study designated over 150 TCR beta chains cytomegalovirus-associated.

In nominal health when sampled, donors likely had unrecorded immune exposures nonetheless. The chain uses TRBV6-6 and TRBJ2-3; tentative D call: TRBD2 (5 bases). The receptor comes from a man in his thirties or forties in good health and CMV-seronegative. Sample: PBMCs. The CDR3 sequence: CASSYLASSTDTQYF. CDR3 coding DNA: TGTGCCAGCAGTTACTTGGCTAGCAGCACAGATACGCAGTATTTT.